This T cell receptor (beta chain) was retrieved from a study of T cells in Graves' hyperthyroidism and ophthalmopathy. The CDR3 spans 17 residues. CDR1 is KGHSH, CDR2 LQKENI, per germline. The V segment lost 0 bases and the J segment 0 bases; nucleotides outside the gene matches: 7. Using RNA transcripts as the source, TCR beta CDR3 regions were amplified. The TCR CDR3 was amplified in a first-round RT-PCR using the HTBI primer set. Using its own MiXCR run on the multiplex PCR reads, TCRdb lists one record per CDR3 protein. The table includes fewer than 750,000 distinct CDR3 sequences, around 42% detected once. Exclusion of patients followed from uncontrolled infection, other autoimmune disease, pregnancy or lactation.

The TCR was taken from a woman under 30 with Graves' hyperthyroidism. The rearrangement joins TRBV18 to TRBJ2-5; 7 bases match TRBD1. The specimen was peripheral blood or thyroid tissue (not recorded which). The CDR3 region is CASSPPSGTANQETQYF. CDR3 DNA sequence: TGTGCCAGCTCACCACCGTCTGGGACAGCAAACCAAGAGACCCAGTACTTC.